Below, 16 T cell receptor beta chains from the same sample are listed, as sequenced in a study of cytomegalovirus exposure and HLA in healthy donors. 13 Jbeta primers and 60 Vbeta primers were used for the PCR. The data were produced by immunoSEQ multiplex PCR, yet TCRdb's version contains in-frame clones alone and is incomplete. The repertoire consists of about 160,000 clones, with around 80% occurring once and the leading ten covering 7.5% to 9.5%. Sequenced input: PBMCs. These TCRs come from a male donor in good health and CMV-seropositive.

V usage is TRBV6-5 and J usage is TRBJ2-2; D possibly corresponds to TRBD1 (6 bases). Germline V gene sequence: CDR1 MNHEY, CDR2 SVGAGI. The CDR3 has 15 amino acids. V was shortened by 6 bases and J by 2 bases, with 13 bases between the two germline ends. CDR3 protein: CASSRTDRNTGELFF. The CDR3 DNA reads as TGTGCCAGCAGCCGGACGGACAGAAACACCGGGGAGCTGTTTTTT.

The V call is TRBV5-1, the J call TRBJ2-7; 7 nucleotides agree with TRBD1. The CDR3 contains 14 residues. Germline CDR1 is SGHRS and CDR2 is YFSETQ. Trimming at V came to 4 bases and at J to 2 bases, leaving 6 bases not matched to a gene. The CDR3 coding sequence is TGCGCCAGCAGCCCCCGGGACAGAACCTACGAGCAGTACTTC. Amino acid sequence: CASSPRDRTYEQYF. The whole variable domain, filled in from reference TRBV5-1 and TRBJ2-7, reads KAGVTQTPRYLIKTRGQQVTLSCSPISGHRSVSWYQQTPGQGLQFLFEYFSETQRNKGNFPGRFSGRQFSNSRSEMNVSTLELGDSALYLCASSPRDRTYEQYFGPGTRLTVT.

The chain links TRBV27 to TRBJ1-2; 8 bases are shared with TRBD1. The CDR3 extends over 16 amino acids. Germline V CDR1 and CDR2: MNHEY, SMNVEV (reference sequence). Trimming removed 1 base from V and 4 bases from J; junction bases left unmatched: 8. CDR3 nucleotides: TGTGCCAGCAGTTTATTATCAGGGGGCGCGAGCTATGGCTACACCTTC. Protein: CASSLLSGGASYGYTF.

In its sample, this clone was seen a few times. The rearrangement links TRBV9 to TRBJ2-5; tentatively, D is TRBD1 (7 bases). V was trimmed by 1 base and J by 5 bases, leaving 12 bases between them. CDR1 and CDR2 (germline): SGDLS, YYNGEE. CDR3 size: 14 residues. CDR3 sequence (DNA): TGTGCCAGCAGCGTACAGGGGGGCCTGGAGACCCAGTACTTC. This sequence encodes CASSVQGGLETQYF.

The gene calls are TRBV27 and TRBJ2-2; tentatively, D is TRBD2 (6 bases). Looked up from germline, CDR1 is MNHEY and CDR2 is SMNVEV (reference sequence). The CDR3 runs to 13 residues. Trimming removed 3 bases from V and 5 bases from J, with 7 bases in between. The DNA for the CDR3 is TGTGCCAGCAGTTTTGGAGGGACCGGGGAGCTGTTTTTT. Translated: CASSFGGTGELFF.

The chain uses TRBV28 and TRBJ1-5; a possible D gene is TRBD1 (5 bases). The CDR3 covers 14 residues. CDR1 is MDHEN and CDR2 is SYDVKM in the germline V gene. V was trimmed by 4 bases and J by 8 bases, leaving 15 bases between them. The DNA for the CDR3 is TGTGCCAGCAGTTCCCCAGGGAAGGTTGAGCCCCAGCATTTT. As protein: CASSSPGKVEPQHF. The variable domain in full, completed from reference TRBV28 and TRBJ1-5, reads DVKVTQSSRYLVKRTGEKVFLECVQDMDHENMFWYRQDPGLGLRLIYFSYDVKMKEKGDIPEGYSVSREKKERFSLILESASTNQTSMYLCASSSPGKVEPQHFGDGTRLSIL.

The rearrangement links TRBV5-4 to TRBJ2-7; 11 nucleotides agree with TRBD2. Germline CDR1 SGHNT, CDR2 YYREEE (reference sequence). The CDR3 runs 15 residues. V lost 4 bases, J lost 4 bases, and 7 bases stayed unmatched. CDR3 coding DNA: TGTGCCAGCAGCCCCTTTAGCGGGGGGGTATACGAGCAGTACTTC. This translates into CASSPFSGGVYEQYF. Based on the CDR3 plus reference TRBV5-4 and TRBJ2-7, the full variable domain is ETGVTQSPTHLIKTRGQQVTLRCSSQSGHNTVSWYQQALGQGPQFIFQYYREEENGRGNFPPRFSGLQFPNYSSELNVNALELDDSALYLCASSPFSGGVYEQYFGPGTRLTVT.

As regards this clone: The junction departs from germline at one end; a sequencing error may be responsible. Within the sample, other DNA sequences also encode this same CDR3. The V call is TRBV5-1, the J call TRBJ2-2, with TRBD2 matching over 7 bases. Germline V gene sequence: CDR1 SGHRS, CDR2 YFSETQ. This CDR3 is 14 amino acids long. CDR3: CASSLIGGTGELFF. CDR3 DNA sequence: TGCGCCAGCAGCTTGATCGGGGGGACCGGAGAGCTGTTTTTT.

This clone was recorded once. V gene TRBV27 combines with J gene TRBJ2-3; 8 bases line up with TRBD1. J was trimmed by 2 bases and V by 0 bases; bases with no gene match: 1. Per germline, CDR1 MNHEY and CDR2 SMNVEV (reference sequence). The CDR3 length is 15 residues. DNA for the CDR3: TGTGCCAGCAGTTTATCGCAGGGGGCCACAGATACGCAGTATTTT. Translating gives CASSLSQGATDTQYF.

V usage is TRBV30 and J usage is TRBJ2-1; 9 bases map to TRBD2. The CDR3 totals 17 residues. The J segment lost 9 bases and the V segment lost 5 bases, leaving 20 bases of the junction unmatched. Germline V lookup: CDR1 GTSNPN, CDR2 SVGIG (reference sequence). As DNA, the CDR3 is TGTGCCTGGTCCGGGGGGGGTAGCGGGAGAGCCCAGGGTGAGCAGTTCTTC. This encodes CAWSGGGSGRAQGEQFF.

As DNA, the CDR3 is TGTGCCAGCTCACCGAGTAGGGGCAATGAGCAGTTCTTC. This sequence encodes CASSPSRGNEQFF. This chain joins TRBV18 and TRBJ2-1; possible D gene TRBD1, 5 bases. CDR1 and CDR2 from the germline V gene are KGHSH and LQKENI. Trimming took off 3 bases at V and 6 bases at J, with 9 bases between the two ends. The CDR3 is made up of 13 amino acids.

This clone turned up a few times. This chain links TRBV4-3 with TRBJ1-1; no firm D call. Between the trimmed V and J ends, which lost 2 bases and 5 bases, there was a span of 15 bases. This CDR3 is 15 amino acids long. CDR1 and CDR2 from the germline V gene are LGHNA and YSLEER. The CDR3 region has the DNA TGCGCCAGCAGCCAACTCCTCGGGGTCATGACTGAAGCTTTCTTT. Amino acid sequence: CASSQLLGVMTEAFF.

The CDR3 DNA reads as TGTGCCAGCAGTTTATCTGGACAGAGAAATGGCTACACCTTC. Translated, it gives CASSLSGQRNGYTF. The chain has TRBV27 and TRBJ1-2; TRBD1 is a possible D gene (6 bases). Germline loops: CDR1 MNHEY, CDR2 SMNVEV (reference sequence). The V gene lost 0 bases and the J gene lost 6 bases, with 11 bases spanning the gap. This CDR3 has 14 residues.

The chain uses TRBV7-2 and TRBJ1-6, with unresolved D. V was clipped by 6 bases and J by 3 bases, with 9 bases between them. Germline lookup yields CDR1 SGHTA and CDR2 FQGNSA. The CDR3 runs 14 residues. The CDR3 here is CASSSGDYNSPLHF. DNA of the CDR3: TGTGCCAGCAGTTCCGGGGACTATAATTCACCCCTCCACTTT.

The CDR3 nucleotides read TGTGCCAGCAGTGACGGGCACCGCACAGATACGCAGTATTTT. It yields the protein CASSDGHRTDTQYF. The rearrangement links TRBV6-4 to TRBJ2-3; no clear D. V was shortened by 2 bases and J by 1 base, with 7 bases between the two germline ends. CDR3 length equals 14 residues. Per germline, CDR1 MRHNA and CDR2 SNTAGT.

V gene TRBV11-2 combines with J gene TRBJ2-7, with 9 nucleotides matching TRBD1. The junction had 10 bases not matched to a gene; V was cut back by 5 bases and J by 5 bases. The CDR3 runs 15 residues. Germline V gene sequence: CDR1 SGHAT, CDR2 FQNNGV. CDR3: CASSLQEGQGHEQYF. The CDR3 coding sequence is TGTGCCAGCAGCCTCCAAGAGGGACAGGGACACGAGCAGTACTTC.